These T cell receptor beta chains were read from a single sample in a study of OX40 agonist ivuxolimab in advanced cancers. Libraries were prepared by immunoSEQ multiplex PCR; TCRdb keeps only in-frame clonotypes and omits some of them. This sample has some 63,000 clones, with over 75% found just once. Sequencing used CD4+ or CD8+ T cells sorted from blood, obtained in a trial of the OX40 agonist ivuxolimab. The receptor set was obtained from an adult with an advanced solid tumor such as melanoma, head and neck, liver or kidney cancer. CDR3s include the opening cysteine and the closing phenylalanine or tryptophan. D genes are given only for firm matches. Rows may omit the clone size; those that give it use once, few, many or a size class.

v_gene,len,abundance,d_gene,j_gene,CDR3aa,CDR3nt
TRBV4-1,12,.,.,TRBJ2-1,CASSALANEQFF,TGCGCCAGCAGTGCCCTCGCCAATGAGCAGTTCTTC
TRBV9,12,.,.,TRBJ1-4,CASRSGDTELFF,TGTGCCAGCAGGTCGGGGGACACCGAACTGTTTTTT
TRBV7-8,16,.,.,TRBJ2-1,CASSPAPGPANNEQFF,TGTGCCAGCAGCCCCGCACCGGGCCCGGCGAACAATGAGCAGTTCTTC
TRBV4-2,13,.,.,TRBJ2-7,CASSQASSYEQYF,TGTGCCAGCAGCCAGGCTAGTTCCTACGAGCAGTACTTC
TRBV27,18,.,TRBD2,TRBJ2-2,CASSLFWTSGKNTGELFF,TGTGCCAGCAGTTTATTTTGGACTAGCGGGAAGAACACCGGGGAGCTGTTTTTT
TRBV7-9,13,.,.,TRBJ1-2,CAWEGKENYGYTF,TGTGCCTGGGAAGGGAAGGAAAACTATGGCTACACCTTC
TRBV9,13,few,TRBD1,TRBJ2-2,CASSNRGAGELFF,TGTGCCAGCAGCAACAGGGGAGCCGGGGAGCTGTTTTTT
TRBV27,13,.,TRBD1,TRBJ1-5,CASSSGQGQPQHF,TGTGCCAGCAGTTCAGGACAGGGCCAGCCCCAGCATTTT
TRBV13,13,few,.,TRBJ2-7,CASGTVAGYEQYF,TGTGCCAGCGGGACGGTGGCAGGTTACGAGCAGTACTTC
TRBV27,14,.,TRBD1,TRBJ2-1,CASNFPGQGDEQFF,TGTGCCAGCAACTTCCCGGGACAGGGCGATGAGCAGTTCTTC
TRBV5-1,15,.,.,TRBJ2-3,CASSPAEGLKDTQYF,TGCGCCAGCAGCCCCGCGGAGGGCCTGAAAGATACGCAGTATTTT
TRBV27,14,.,TRBD2,TRBJ2-1,CASSFSGGQVEQFF,TGTGCCAGCAGTTTTTCGGGGGGGCAAGTTGAGCAGTTCTTC
TRBV7-6,17,.,.,TRBJ2-7,CASSLETGPRRIHEQYF,TGTGCCAGCAGCTTAGAGACAGGCCCACGACGAATCCACGAGCAGTACTTC
TRBV5-1,14,.,TRBD1,TRBJ2-7,CASSSGQGDLEQYF,TGCGCCAGCAGCTCCGGCCAGGGGGACCTGGAGCAGTACTTC
TRBV27,12,few,.,TRBJ1-2,CASSGQGDGYTF,TGTGCCAGCAGTGGGCAGGGCGATGGCTACACCTTC
TRBV19,14,.,.,TRBJ2-5,CARRPGCSKETQYF,TGTGCCAGGCGCCCGGGCTGCTCTAAAGAGACCCAGTACTTC
TRBV27,15,.,.,TRBJ1-1,CASSLSTMVNTEAFF,TGTGCCAGCAGTTTATCGACCATGGTGAACACTGAAGCTTTCTTT
TRBV27,12,.,.,TRBJ2-1,CASSSGYNEQFF,TGTGCCAGCAGTAGCGGCTACAATGAGCAGTTCTTC
TRBV6-1,16,.,TRBD1,TRBJ2-7,CASSEPPGQGGHEQYF,TGTGCCAGCAGTGAACCTCCGGGACAGGGTGGGCACGAGCAGTACTTC
TRBV5-1,12,.,.,TRBJ2-1,CASSLPYNEQFF,TGCGCCAGCAGCTTGCCTTACAATGAGCAGTTCTTC
TRBV4-1,15,.,TRBD1,TRBJ1-1,CASSQATGGDTEAFF,TGCGCCAGCAGCCAAGCTACAGGGGGCGACACTGAAGCTTTCTTT
TRBV2,16,.,.,TRBJ2-2,CASSAPSGGTTGELFF,TGTGCCAGCAGTGCCCCATCTGGAGGAACTACCGGGGAGCTGTTTTTT
TRBV27,11,.,.,TRBJ2-7,CASSEAGEVDF,TGTGCCAGCAGTGAAGCGGGCGAGGTCGACTTC
TRBV6-1,18,.,TRBD2,TRBJ2-2,CASSEDLREGSGTGELFF,TGTGCCAGCAGTGAAGATCTGAGGGAGGGATCGGGCACCGGGGAGCTGTTTTTT
TRBV4-2,12,.,.,TRBJ2-3,CASSQYTDTQYF,TGTGCCAGCAGCCAATACACAGATACGCAGTATTTT
TRBV5-1,14,.,.,TRBJ2-7,CASSSEKPTGEQYF,TGCGCCAGCAGCTCAGAAAAACCTACTGGGGAGCAGTACTTC
TRBV10-2,14,.,.,TRBJ2-6,CASSQGMGANVLTF,TGCGCCAGCAGTCAGGGGATGGGGGCCAACGTCCTGACTTTC
TRBV7-8,16,.,.,TRBJ1-4,CASSKEAERRNEKLFF,TGTGCCAGCAGCAAAGAGGCGGAAAGAAGGAATGAAAAACTGTTTTTT
TRBV2,14,.,.,TRBJ1-5,CASSGWVVDQPQHF,TGTGCCAGCAGTGGGTGGGTTGTGGACCAGCCCCAGCATTTT
TRBV5-6,16,few,TRBD2,TRBJ2-5,CASSLSSGGAGETQYF,TGTGCCAGCAGCTTGAGTAGCGGGGGGGCCGGGGAGACCCAGTACTTC
TRBV15,15,.,TRBD1,TRBJ2-7,CATSTGGQGKYEQYF,TGTGCCACCAGCACCGGCGGACAGGGAAAATACGAGCAGTACTTC
TRBV7-9,11,.,.,TRBJ2-7,CASSLVGEQYF,TGTGCCAGCAGCTTAGTCGGCGAGCAGTACTTC
TRBV7-9,16,.,.,TRBJ2-7,CASSLRVGFRTYEQYF,TGTGCCAGCAGCTTACGTGTGGGTTTTAGGACCTACGAGCAGTACTTC
TRBV15,15,.,.,TRBJ1-2,CATSRDQGGRGGYTF,TGTGCCACCAGCAGAGATCAGGGAGGGCGAGGTGGCTACACCTTC
TRBV29-1,12,.,.,TRBJ2-2,CSVVMGTGELFF,TGCAGCGTTGTTATGGGCACCGGGGAGCTGTTTTTT
TRBV4-2,12,.,.,TRBJ2-1,CASSQVIGEQFF,TGTGCCAGCAGCCAAGTTATAGGAGAGCAGTTCTTC
TRBV7-9,14,.,.,TRBJ1-1,CASSLVLVREAAFF,TGTGCCAGCAGCTTAGTCTTGGTCAGGGAGGCGGCTTTCTTT
TRBV7-9,15,many,.,TRBJ2-7,CASTSQESSSYEQYF,TGTGCCAGCACCTCCCAGGAGAGTAGCTCCTACGAGCAGTACTTC
TRBV6-6,15,.,.,TRBJ2-1,CASTLRGGGYNEQFF,TGTGCCAGCACATTAAGGGGGGGCGGGTACAATGAGCAGTTCTTC
TRBV10-1,13,.,.,TRBJ2-5,CASSEMGQETQYF,TGCGCCAGCAGTGAGATGGGCCAAGAGACCCAGTACTTC
TRBV10-3,18,once,TRBD1,TRBJ1-1,CAISEFDRGAVSNTEAFF,TGTGCCATCAGTGAGTTTGACAGGGGGGCAGTATCGAACACTGAAGCTTTCTTT
TRBV7-9,16,.,TRBD2,TRBJ2-1,CASRPASGSSYNEQFF,TGTGCCAGCAGACCAGCTAGCGGGAGCTCCTACAATGAGCAGTTCTTC